This T cell receptor beta chain came from a study of T cells after yellow fever vaccination. Study observations and caveats: Most clones from primary vaccination resurfaced after the booster (roughly 96% CD4, around 90% CD8).

This clonotype showed up just a few times. Antigen unknown. The trim removed 2 bases at V and 2 bases at J, leaving 10 bases unmatched. The CDR3 spans 18 residues. CDR1 SGHVS and CDR2 FQNEAQ come from the germline V gene. TCRdb redid the calling of the 5' RACE reads with MiXCR, one entry per CDR3 protein. Of 450,000 to 550,000 distinct CDR3 sequences in the sample, less than 25% were seen once. This rearrangement joins TRBV7-8 to TRBJ2-3, with TRBD2 matching over 10 bases. The clonotype comes from a man younger than 35 who received the YFV17D yellow fever vaccine. The starting material was PBMCs, obtained roughly 23 days after the first yellow fever vaccination. CDR3 loop: CASSLRDSSGGLTDTQYF. The CDR3 coding sequence is TGTGCCAGCAGCTTAAGGGACTCTAGCGGGGGCCTCACAGATACGCAGTATTTT.